This T cell receptor beta chain was captured by sequencing in a study of T cells in Graves' hyperthyroidism and ophthalmopathy. A Clinical Activity Score of at least 3, a NOSPECS grade of at least 4 and a duration under 3 months were recorded in the ophthalmopathy patients. At least ten counts were recorded for this clonotype. The TCR beta CDR3 regions underwent amplification using RNA transcripts as the source. The TCR CDR3 was amplified in a first-round RT-PCR using the HTBI primer set. Using its own MiXCR run on the multiplex PCR reads, TCRdb lists one record per CDR3 protein. The data hold 350,000 or so distinct CDR3 sequences, with 15% to 20% observed a single time. The sample consisted of blood. The receptor was isolated from a woman between 40 and 50 years old with Graves' ophthalmopathy.

CDR3 coding DNA: TGTGCCAGCAATCCGGACGGTCCGAACACTGAAGCTTTCTTT. This sequence encodes CASNPDGPNTEAFF. The rearrangement links TRBV6-1 to TRBJ1-1, with D uncertain. The CDR3 is 14 amino acids. V dropped 7 bases and J dropped 1 base, with 13 bases sitting between them. Germline CDR1 is MNHNS and CDR2 is SASEGT.